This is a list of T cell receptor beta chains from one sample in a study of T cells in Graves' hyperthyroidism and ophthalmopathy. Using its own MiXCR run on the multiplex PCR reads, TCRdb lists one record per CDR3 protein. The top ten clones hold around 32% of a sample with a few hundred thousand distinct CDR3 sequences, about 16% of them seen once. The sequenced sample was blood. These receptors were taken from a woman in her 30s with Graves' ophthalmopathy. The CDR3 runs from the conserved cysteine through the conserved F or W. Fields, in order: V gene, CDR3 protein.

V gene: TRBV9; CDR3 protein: CASSVGGGTNNEQFF
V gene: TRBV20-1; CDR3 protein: CSARVPDYEQYF
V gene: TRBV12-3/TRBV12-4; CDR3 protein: CASSPSSGPNEQFF
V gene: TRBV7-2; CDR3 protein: CASSLGQGNEQYF
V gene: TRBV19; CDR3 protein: CASSIDHTEQFF
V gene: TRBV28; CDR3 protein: CASRGGPSSYGQYF
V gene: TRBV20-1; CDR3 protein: CSAPDGTAHTGELFF
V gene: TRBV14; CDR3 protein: CASSVTATEKLFF
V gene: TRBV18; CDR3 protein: CASSQPSAWDEQYF
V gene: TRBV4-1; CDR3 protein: CASSQDLPEEQFF
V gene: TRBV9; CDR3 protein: CASSGWPTIAGGPDEQFF
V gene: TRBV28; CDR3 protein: CASSYQGLNTEAFF
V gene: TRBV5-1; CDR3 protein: CASSLEGRPYNEQFF
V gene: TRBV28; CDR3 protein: CASTTVNSYEQYF
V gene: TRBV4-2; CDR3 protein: CASSQVRDSSSYNEQFF
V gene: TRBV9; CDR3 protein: CASALRDTGELFF
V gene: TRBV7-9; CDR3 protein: CASSQGDRGPYNEQFF
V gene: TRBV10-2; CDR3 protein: CASSGPASGTDTQYF
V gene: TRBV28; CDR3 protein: CASSGTGRTSYEQYF
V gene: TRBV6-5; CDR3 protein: CASSFSTPGPTGELFF
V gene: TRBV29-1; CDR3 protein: CSADSDEGEALGYTF
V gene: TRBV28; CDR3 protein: CASSFELGRGLDTQYF
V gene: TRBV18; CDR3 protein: CASSSGTGDEQFF
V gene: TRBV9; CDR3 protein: CASSVAAGEGREQYF
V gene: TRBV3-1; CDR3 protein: CASSQDLVETQYF
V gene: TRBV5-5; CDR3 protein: CASSLQVLNTEAFF
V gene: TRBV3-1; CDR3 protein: CASSQDTLVGNTEAFF
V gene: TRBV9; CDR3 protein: CASSLISGRTGELFF
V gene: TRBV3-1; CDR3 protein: CASSRQGRSSYEQYF
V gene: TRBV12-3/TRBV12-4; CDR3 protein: CASSYSRTSGSRGDTQYF
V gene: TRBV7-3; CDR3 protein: CASSLNKYTNTGELFF
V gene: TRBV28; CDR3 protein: CASRLSRVTETQYF
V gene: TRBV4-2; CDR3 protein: CASSQDIAGGGSGNEQFF
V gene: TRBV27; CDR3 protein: CASSPKGSGRYIQYF
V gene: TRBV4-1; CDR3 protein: CASSQGTTFTGELFF
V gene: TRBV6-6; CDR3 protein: CASSYNRNMNTEAFF
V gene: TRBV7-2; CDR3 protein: CASSLFQRTEAFF
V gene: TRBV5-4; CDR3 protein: CASSSRDRITDTQYF